The text below deals with one T cell receptor (beta chain). Its antigen has not been determined. No base quality information exists; no much larger clone differs at one position. The record originates from a study of blood T cell repertoires in COVID-19 (dated by TCRdb to the early 2020s). Background on the whole study: Samples covering the acute and convalescent phases of COVID-19 were provided by collaborators in the United States, Italy and Spain. The material from the prospective study consisted of cDNA or gDNA derived from T cells, B-cell-depleted T cells, or PBMCs. Subjects who had been exposed to COVID-19, were actively infected with it, or had recovered from it provided the deeply sampled blood TCRbeta repertoires that made up the dataset. The repertoires were released in a freely available public database meant as a resource for research on the immune response to SARS-CoV-2. Samples came from the ongoing ImmuneRACE study (first 160 participants) plus 1,254 subjects from 6 global collaborators. Sample metadata almost always included a de-identified subject ID, COVID-19 status, age in years and sex. Where HLA class I and class II types were available, the types were taken from metadata supplied by the sample provider, not from assay-based typing.

V is cut back by 0 bases and J by 5 bases, with 6 bases in the junction unmatched. Per the germline V gene, MGHRA is the CDR1 and YSYEKL is the CDR2. From the cysteine up to the phenylalanine, the CDR3 has a length of 16 residues. Only CDR3 DNA remains: 48 bases, in frame from the first base. Overall study outcomes, separate from this receptor: The amount of clinical and demographic metadata varied by source and participant and was provided uncurated.

TCRbeta CDR3 regions were amplified from genomic DNA by means of the immunoSEQ Assay, a bias-controlled multiplex PCR. In the authors' own workflow: Nucleated cell counts per sample were estimated from amplification of reference gene primers within the assay. To quantify the absolute abundance of each unique TCRbeta CDR3 rearrangement, sequence reads were collapsed and filtered. For each sample, productive Simpson clonality was calculated by taking the square root of Simpson's diversity index across productive rearrangements. TCRdb carries this immuneACCESS record with in-frame sequences only. Its versions omit some clonotypes, under half of them owing to an unresolved V gene in the studies checked, with the rest unexplained. V and J calls plus clone size are reproduced from that table; the DNA served to infer D and trimming. The sample table lists about 180,000 clones, roughly 84% of them with a count of one. The ten largest clones capture about 10% of the sample.

Each collaborating institution followed its own protocols to collect whole blood in K2EDTA tubes. Collaborator samples were shipped for TCRbeta analysis as frozen whole blood, isolated PBMCs, or DNA extracted from either sample type. This sequence uses TRBV4-1 and TRBJ2-2, with 7 bases in between that match TRBD2. This clonotype was sampled from a woman older than 75 with active or convalescent COVID-19. Sample: peripheral blood. Read as DNA, the sequence is TGCGCCAGCAGCCAAGAGGTGGGAGGGTTAACCGGGGAGCTGTTTTTT. This gives the protein CASSQEVGGLTGELFF.